The 32 T cell receptor beta chains presented below share a single source sample, sequenced in a study of blood T cell repertoires in COVID-19. TCRdb's copy holds only in-frame clones and misses some; the assay was immunoSEQ multiplex PCR. The data contain about 15,000 clones, around 70% of them singletons. Specimen: peripheral blood. The receptors here all came from a man in his 60s with acute or convalescent COVID-19.

The chain recombines TRBV6-5 with TRBJ2-7, with 10 bases lining up with TRBD1. Losses at the gene ends were 2 bases for V and 2 bases for J; bases not matched to a gene: 3. Germline V lookup: CDR1 MNHEY, CDR2 SVGAGI. This CDR3 region has 15 residues. DNA of the CDR3: TGTGCCAGCAGTTACGAAGGACAGGGGGCCTACGAGCAGTACTTC. It translates to CASSYEGQGAYEQYF.

The chain recombines TRBV18 with TRBJ2-1, with 13 positions matching TRBD2. CDR1 KGHSH and CDR2 LQKENI come from the germline V gene. The J segment lost 2 bases and the V segment lost 6 bases, leaving 1 base of the junction unmatched. The CDR3 length is 15 residues. CDR3 nucleotides: TGTGCCAGCTCCGGACTAGCGGGAGCCTACAATGAGCAGTTCTTC. It yields the protein CASSGLAGAYNEQFF.

The chain uses TRBV6-5 and TRBJ1-1; possibly TRBD1 for D (6 bases). The CDR3 has 13 residues. The germline gives CDR1 MNHEY, CDR2 SVGAGI. Trimming pared 6 bases from V and 7 bases from J, leaving 15 bases between. CDR3 amino acids: CASSTRTASEAFF. The DNA of the CDR3 is TGTGCCAGCAGCACTCGGACAGCCAGTGAAGCTTTCTTT.

The chain recombines TRBV7-2 with TRBJ2-7; weak D call: TRBD1 (6 bases). Germline V gene lookup returns CDR1 SGHTA and CDR2 FQGNSA. The CDR3 consists of 16 residues. Trimming cost V 8 bases and J 3 bases, with 23 bases left between them. The CDR3 nucleotides are TGTGCCAGCGGACCCAGAAACCCGGGACAAAGCTACGAGCAGTACTTC. It specifies CASGPRNPGQSYEQYF.

This chain uses TRBV2 with TRBJ1-1; maybe TRBD1 (5 bases). With 11 bases removed from V and 7 bases from J, the gap between germline ends came to 23 bases. The CDR3 covers 14 residues. CDR1 is SNHLY and CDR2 is FYNNEI in the germline V gene. CDR3 sequence reads: CALVAGEWGLEAFF. The CDR3 DNA sequence: TGTGCCCTAGTCGCGGGGGAGTGGGGCCTTGAAGCTTTCTTT.

The genes are TRBV7-8 and TRBJ1-2, with D maybe TRBD1 (5 bases). Germline CDR1 is SGHVS and CDR2 is FQNEAQ. CDR3 size: 15 residues. Trimming stripped 5 bases from V and 4 bases from J, with 17 bases between. CDR3 protein: CASSPSPAGPYGYTF. CDR3 in DNA: TGTGCCAGCAGCCCTTCCCCTGCAGGGCCCTATGGCTACACCTTC. The full variable domain, with the rest looked up from reference TRBV7-8 and TRBJ1-2, is GAGVSQSPRYKVAKRGQDVALRCDPISGHVSLFWYQQALGQGPEFLTYFQNEAQLDKSGLPSDRFFAERPEGSVSTLKIQRTQQEDSAVYLCASSPSPAGPYGYTFGSGTRLTVV.

The chain couples TRBV7-2 to TRBJ1-2; D is ambiguous. Trimming pared 2 bases from V and 3 bases from J, leaving 19 bases between. CDR1 and CDR2 (germline): SGHTA, FQGNSA. This CDR3 region has 17 residues. For the CDR3, the DNA is TGTGCCAGCAGCTTAACGGTGGGCGGGCTTCAGGACTATGGCTACACCTTC. Its protein product is CASSLTVGGLQDYGYTF.

This clone was found once. This chain uses TRBV6-5 with TRBJ2-1, with TRBD1 matching over 7 bases. V lost 6 bases and J lost 0; bases outside the gene matches: 5. Germline CDR1 MNHEY, CDR2 SVGAGI. The CDR3 contains 15 residues. The CDR3 sequence is CASRRQGSSYNEQFF. The DNA of the CDR3 is TGTGCCAGCAGGCGACAGGGAAGCTCCTACAATGAGCAGTTCTTC.

CDR3 nucleotide sequence: TGCGCCAGCAGCTTGGTGGCTAGCGGGTTGAATGAGCAGTTCTTC. Amino acids: CASSLVASGLNEQFF. The chain joins TRBV5-1 to TRBJ2-1; 8 positions match TRBD2. CDR3 length: 15 amino acids. The V gene's germline CDR1 is SGHRS and CDR2 YFSETQ. The V and J ends lost 0 bases and 7 bases, in that order; junction bases with no gene match: 6.

The chain uses TRBV19 and TRBJ2-1, with D unclear. Trimming removed 4 bases at V and 1 base at J, with 2 bases between. Germline V gene sequence: CDR1 LNHDA, CDR2 SQIVND (reference sequence). The CDR3 runs 12 residues. As DNA, the CDR3 is TGTGCCAGTAGTACGTCCTACAATGAGCAGTTCTTC. Translating it yields CASSTSYNEQFF.

V usage is TRBV6-2 or TRBV6-3 and J usage is TRBJ1-5; no definite D call. The germline CDR1 and CDR2 sequences are MNHEY and SVGEGT. The CDR3 sequence is 14 residues long. V was clipped by 2 bases and J by 3 bases, with 8 bases between them. The CDR3 sequence is CASSYSQFNQPQHF. The CDR3 coding sequence is TGTGCCAGCAGTTACAGTCAGTTCAATCAGCCCCAGCATTTT.

V is TRBV7-9 and J is TRBJ2-7; possible D gene TRBD1, 5 bases. Trimming pared 6 bases from V and 6 bases from J, leaving 12 bases between. CDR1 is SEHNR, CDR2 FQNEAQ, per germline (reference sequence). The CDR3 runs 12 residues. CDR3 DNA: TGTGCCAGCAGTCTGGACATAGGCGAGCAGTACTTC. Translation: CASSLDIGEQYF.

This chain uses TRBV2 with TRBJ1-2; 7 nucleotides align to TRBD1. With 4 bases clipped from V and 8 bases from J, the junction kept 7 bases outside the gene matches. Germline V gives CDR1 SNHLY, CDR2 FYNNEI. CDR3 length: 13 amino acids. The CDR3 nucleotides are TGTGCCAGCAGTGGGCAGGGGGGTAAAGGCTACACCTTC. It yields the protein CASSGQGGKGYTF.

The chain recombines TRBV7-8 with TRBJ1-4, with D possibly being TRBD1 (6 bases). CDR3 length equals 15 residues. Trimming removed 1 base from V and 8 bases from J, with 14 bases in between. Germline CDR1 SGHVS, CDR2 FQNEAQ. CDR3 bases: TGTGCCAGCAGCTTAGTCGGCAGGGGACGGGAAAAACTGTTTTTT. Translation: CASSLVGRGREKLFF.

The V and J genes are TRBV12-2 and TRBJ1-5; the DNA was not used to check the table's D call, TRBD1. TRBV12-2 is an annotated pseudogene. The CDR3 has 18 residues. The CDR3 here is CASRSHDTGTTSNQPQHF. The DNA of the CDR3 is TGTGCAAGTCGCTCTCACGATACCGGGACAACCAGCAATCAGCCCCAGCATTTT.

The chain links TRBV11-2 to TRBJ1-5; D might be TRBD1 (5 bases). The CDR3 length is 14 residues. With 4 bases removed from V and 0 bases from J, the gap between germline ends came to 7 bases. Germline V gives CDR1 SGHAT, CDR2 FQNNGV. The CDR3 coding sequence is TGTGCCAGCAGCTCGACAGATAGCAATCAGCCCCAGCATTTT. Translation: CASSSTDSNQPQHF.

The J gene is TRBJ1-3, the V gene TRBV4-3; no firm D call. The CDR3 is 13 residues long. Germline values: CDR1 LGHNA, CDR2 YSLEER. The germline V and J ends were trimmed by 0 bases and 4 bases, with 4 bases remaining between them. The CDR3 nucleotides read TGCGCCAGCAGCCAAGACAGGGGAAACACCATATATTTT. Protein product: CASSQDRGNTIYF.

This clone was seen a handful of times. This chain connects TRBV5-1 to TRBJ1-1; D uncertain. The CDR3 length is 14 residues. V lost 4 bases to trimming and J lost 4 bases, with 14 bases between them. The germline V gene has CDR1 SGHRS and CDR2 YFSETQ. CDR3 protein: CASSREVYSTEAFF. CDR3 coding DNA: TGCGCCAGCAGCAGGGAGGTTTATTCCACTGAAGCTTTCTTT.

The J gene is TRBJ1-2, the V gene TRBV6-2 or TRBV6-3; 7 nucleotides align to TRBD1. Germline CDR1 and CDR2: MNHEY and SVGEGT. J lost 6 bases, V lost 2 bases, and 6 bases had no gene match. The CDR3 sequence is 14 residues long. CDR3 coding DNA: TGTGCCAGCAGTTACAGTGTCAGGGGGAATGGCTACACCTTC. Amino acid sequence: CASSYSVRGNGYTF.

This CDR3 reads CASSLKEIGGHGYTF. Here the CDR3 DNA reads TGTGCCAGCAGCTTAAAGGAAATAGGGGGCCACGGCTACACCTTC. This chain connects TRBV7-8 to TRBJ1-2, with 7 bases lining up with TRBD1. This CDR3 region has 15 residues. Germline trimming cut 2 bases from V and 8 bases from J; bases unmatched to any gene: 11. Germline V lookup: CDR1 SGHVS, CDR2 FQNEAQ.

The chain couples TRBV7-9 to TRBJ2-7; D is perhaps TRBD1 (6 bases). V lost 1 base, J lost 3 bases, and 13 bases lay in between. The germline gives CDR1 SEHNR, CDR2 FQNEAQ (reference sequence). The CDR3 sequence is 15 residues long. CDR3 amino acids: CASSLVGGIHYEQYF. The CDR3 coding sequence is TGTGCCAGCAGCTTAGTAGGGGGAATCCACTACGAGCAGTACTTC.

The gene calls are TRBV10-2 and TRBJ2-1; 7 nucleotides agree with TRBD2. The CDR3 has 14 amino acids. Trimming took 5 bases from V and 8 from J; bases not matched to a gene: 9. The germline gives CDR1 WSHSY, CDR2 SAAADI. CDR3 DNA sequence: TGCGCCAGCAGTCTTGACGGGGGGTGGTATGAGCAGTTCTTC. As protein: CASSLDGGWYEQFF.

CDR3 loop: CASSVGPQTTNEKLFF. CDR3 nucleotides: TGTGCCAGCAGCGTAGGGCCCCAAACAACTAATGAAAAACTGTTTTTT. J is TRBJ1-4 and V is TRBV9, with D uncertain. The CDR3 spans 16 residues. Between the trimmed V and J ends, which lost 0 bases and 0 bases, there was a span of 9 bases. The V gene's germline CDR1 is SGDLS and CDR2 YYNGEE.

The chain carries TRBV4-3 and TRBJ1-4, with 10 positions matching TRBD1. CDR1 is LGHNA, CDR2 YSLEER, per germline. V shed 5 bases and J 3 bases; nucleotides not matched to a gene: 9. This CDR3 is built from 17 residues. The CDR3 coding sequence is TGCGCCAGCAGCATCGGGACAGGGGTTACCTCTAATGAAAAACTGTTTTTT. Translated, it gives CASSIGTGVTSNEKLFF.

The chain combines TRBV6-5 with TRBJ1-6; maybe TRBD1 (5 bases). The CDR3 has 13 residues. V lost 6 bases, J lost 6 bases, and 9 bases lay in between. The germline V gene has CDR1 MNHEY and CDR2 SVGAGI. In DNA form, the CDR3 reads TGTGCCAGCAGACAGGAGTTTAATTCACCCCTCCACTTT. Its translation: CASRQEFNSPLHF.

This chain joins TRBV5-6 and TRBJ1-1; D not certain. V dropped 0 bases and J dropped 2 bases, with 8 bases sitting between them. This CDR3 is built from 14 residues. Germline V gene sequence: CDR1 SGHDT, CDR2 YYEEEE. The CDR3 nucleotides read TGTGCCAGCAGCTTGGTTTCAGATAACACTGAAGCTTTCTTT. Protein product: CASSLVSDNTEAFF.

This clone showed up just a few times. This chain uses TRBV11-2 with TRBJ2-1; D is perhaps TRBD2 (6 bases). V lost 3 bases and J 2 bases, leaving 11 bases between the germline ends. The CDR3 runs 15 residues. Looked up from germline, CDR1 is SGHAT and CDR2 is FQNNGV. The CDR3 spells CASSFGGTTYNEQFF. In DNA, the CDR3 is TGTGCCAGCAGCTTTGGCGGGACGACCTACAATGAGCAGTTCTTC.

This clone was observed a few times. The V and J genes are TRBV6-2 or TRBV6-3 and TRBJ1-2; unclear D gene. Germline V gene sequence: CDR1 MNHEY, CDR2 SVGEGT. This CDR3 spans 13 amino acids. V lost 2 bases and J 6 bases, leaving 10 bases between the germline ends. CDR3: CASSYRGSHGYTF. In nucleotides, the CDR3 is TGTGCCAGCAGTTACCGAGGAAGCCATGGCTACACCTTC.

Here the CDR3 reads CASSPSGQGTEAFF. The CDR3 coding sequence is TGTGCCAGCTCACCCTCGGGACAGGGGACTGAAGCTTTCTTT. This chain links TRBV18 with TRBJ1-1; 10 bases line up with TRBD1. The CDR3 is 14 amino acids. Looked up from germline, CDR1 is KGHSH and CDR2 is LQKENI. Trimming removed 3 bases from V and 5 bases from J; junction bases left unmatched: 3.

The chain has TRBV2 and TRBJ2-5, with 9 bases lining up with TRBD1. The germline gives CDR1 SNHLY, CDR2 FYNNEI. The CDR3 extends over 15 amino acids. V was pared by 3 bases and J by 2 bases, with 4 bases of the junction left unmatched. The CDR3 loop is CASSDDRGVQETQYF. The CDR3 bases are TGTGCCAGCAGTGACGACAGGGGGGTGCAAGAGACCCAGTACTTC.

CDR3 in DNA: TGCGCCAGCAGCTTGGGGACAGATTACTATGGCTACACCTTC. It encodes CASSLGTDYYGYTF. V is TRBV5-1 and J is TRBJ1-2, with D possibly being TRBD1 (6 bases). This CDR3 is built from 14 residues. The germline V gene encodes CDR1 SGHRS and CDR2 YFSETQ. Deletions cut 0 bases from V and 3 bases from J, with 9 bases between.

J is TRBJ2-1 and V is TRBV7-9; 14 bases agree with TRBD2. In germline, CDR1 is SEHNR, CDR2 FQNEAQ (reference sequence). The CDR3 has 17 residues. J gave up 10 bases and V 4 bases, and 12 bases lay outside the gene matches. The CDR3 DNA reads as TGTGCCAGCAGCTCCACCCCGGGACTAGCGGGGGCGGGGGAGCAGTTCTTC. Residues: CASSSTPGLAGAGEQFF.